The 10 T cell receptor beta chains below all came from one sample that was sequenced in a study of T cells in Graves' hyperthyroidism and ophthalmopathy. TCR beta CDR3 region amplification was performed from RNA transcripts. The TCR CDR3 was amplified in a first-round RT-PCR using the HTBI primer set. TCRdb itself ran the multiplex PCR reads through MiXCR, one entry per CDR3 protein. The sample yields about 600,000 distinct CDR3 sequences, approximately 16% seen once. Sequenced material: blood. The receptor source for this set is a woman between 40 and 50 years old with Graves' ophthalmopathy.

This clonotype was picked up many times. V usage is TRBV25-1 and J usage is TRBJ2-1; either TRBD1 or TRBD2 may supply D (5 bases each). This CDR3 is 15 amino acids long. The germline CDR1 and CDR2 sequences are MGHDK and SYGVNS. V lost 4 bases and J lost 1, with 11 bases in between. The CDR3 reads CASSAPGTSYNEQFF. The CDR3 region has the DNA TGTGCCAGCAGTGCCCCCGGGACGTCCTACAATGAGCAGTTCTTC. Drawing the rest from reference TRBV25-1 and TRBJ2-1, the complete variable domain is EADIYQTPRYLVIGTGKKITLECSQTMGHDKMYWYQQDPGMELHLIHYSYGVNSTEKGDLSSESTVSRIRTEHFPLTLESARPSHTSQYLCASSAPGTSYNEQFFGPGTRLTVL.

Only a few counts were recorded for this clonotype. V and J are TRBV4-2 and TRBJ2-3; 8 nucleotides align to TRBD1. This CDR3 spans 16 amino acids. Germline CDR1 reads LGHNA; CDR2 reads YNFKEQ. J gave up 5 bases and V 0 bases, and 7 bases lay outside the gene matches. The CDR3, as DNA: TGTGCCAGCAGCCAAGATCAGCAGGGGGCTTTAGATACGCAGTATTTT. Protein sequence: CASSQDQQGALDTQYF.

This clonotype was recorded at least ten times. CDR3 DNA sequence: TGTGCCTTCCAGACCGGGGAGGGGTATGGCTACACCTTC. Encoded protein: CAFQTGEGYGYTF. This chain connects TRBV30 to TRBJ1-2; D perhaps matches TRBD1 (5 bases). Trimming removed 7 bases at V and 5 bases at J, with 17 bases between. This CDR3 has 13 amino acids. From germline, CDR1 is GTSNPN and CDR2 SVGIG (reference sequence).

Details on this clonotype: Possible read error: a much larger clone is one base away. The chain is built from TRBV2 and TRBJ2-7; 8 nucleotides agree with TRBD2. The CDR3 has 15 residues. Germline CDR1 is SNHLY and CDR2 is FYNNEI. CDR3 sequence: CASSSLAGGHYERYF. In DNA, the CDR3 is TGTGCCAGCAGTTCCCTTGCGGGAGGACACTACGAGCGGTACTTC.

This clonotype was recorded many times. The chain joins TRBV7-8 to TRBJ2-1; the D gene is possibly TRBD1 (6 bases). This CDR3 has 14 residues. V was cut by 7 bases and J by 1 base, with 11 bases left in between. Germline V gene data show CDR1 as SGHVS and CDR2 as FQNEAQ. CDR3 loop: CASKGGQSYNEQFF. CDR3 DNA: TGTGCCAGCAAAGGGGGACAATCCTACAATGAGCAGTTCTTC.

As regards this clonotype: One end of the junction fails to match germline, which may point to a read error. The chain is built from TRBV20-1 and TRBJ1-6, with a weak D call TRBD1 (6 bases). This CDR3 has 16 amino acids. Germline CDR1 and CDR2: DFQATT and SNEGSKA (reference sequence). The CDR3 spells CSASNDGTGYNPPLHF. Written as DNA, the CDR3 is TGCAGTGCTAGTAATGACGGAACAGGGTATAATCCACCCCTCCACTTT.

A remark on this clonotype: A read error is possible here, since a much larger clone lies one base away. Written as DNA, the CDR3 is TGCAGCGTCGTAGCGGGGTTTAGAGATACGCGGTATTTT. Protein product: CSVVAGFRDTRYF. This chain connects TRBV29-1 to TRBJ2-3; 8 nucleotides agree with TRBD2. Germline lookup yields CDR1 SQVTM and CDR2 ANQGSEA. The CDR3 contains 13 residues.

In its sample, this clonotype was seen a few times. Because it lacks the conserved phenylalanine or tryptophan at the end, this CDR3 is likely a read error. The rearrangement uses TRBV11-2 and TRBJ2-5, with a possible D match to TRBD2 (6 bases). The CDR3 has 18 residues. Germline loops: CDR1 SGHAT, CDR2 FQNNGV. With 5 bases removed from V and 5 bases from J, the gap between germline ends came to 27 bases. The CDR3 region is CASSLNPGLITSGETQYL. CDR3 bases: TGTGCCAGCAGCCTAAATCCGGGACTCATCACGAGCGGGGAGACCCAGTACCTC.

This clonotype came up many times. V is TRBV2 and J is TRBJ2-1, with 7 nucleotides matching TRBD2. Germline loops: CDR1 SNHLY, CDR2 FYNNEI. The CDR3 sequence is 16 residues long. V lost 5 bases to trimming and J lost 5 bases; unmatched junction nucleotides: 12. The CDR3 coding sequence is TGTGCCAGCAGTCCGGGGGGTGGTGCGGGAGACAATGAGCAGTTCTTC. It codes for CASSPGGGAGDNEQFF.

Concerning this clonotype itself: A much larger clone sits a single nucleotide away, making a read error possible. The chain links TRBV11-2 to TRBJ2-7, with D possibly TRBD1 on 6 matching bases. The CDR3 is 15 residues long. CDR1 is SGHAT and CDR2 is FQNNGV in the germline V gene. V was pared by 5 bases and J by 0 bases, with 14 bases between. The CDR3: CASSTLRGLSYEQYF. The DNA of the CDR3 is TGTGCCAGCAGCACACTCAGGGGTCTCTCCTACGAGCAGTACTTC.